Here is one T cell receptor beta chain with its context. This sample is drawn from a study of long-term antiretroviral therapy in people with HIV. Trimming stripped 6 bases from V and 5 bases from J, with 16 bases between. The CDR3 has 14 residues. CDR1 SNHLY and CDR2 FYNNEI come from the germline V gene. They ran version v3.0 of the immunoSEQ assay at survey level. The method was immunoSEQ multiplex PCR; TCRdb's version includes in-frame clones alone and lacks a portion of them. The table shows around 22,000 clones, with over 80% occurring only once. V gene TRBV2 combines with J gene TRBJ2-5, with D perhaps matching TRBD2 (6 bases). The sample consisted of unsorted PBMCs, taken 4.3 years after starting antiretroviral therapy. This TCR came from a man younger than 40 with HIV. The CDR3 DNA follows: TGTGCCAGCAGATCTGTGACTAGGACTGAGACCCAGTACTTC. Its translation is CASRSVTRTETQYF.